The 2 T cell receptor beta chains below all came from one sample that was sequenced in a study of T-cell memory formation after mild COVID-19. MiXCR, run by TCRdb on the 5' RACE reads, gives a single entry per CDR3 protein. Here the sample spans 450,000 to 650,000 distinct CDR3 sequences, roughly 21% being singletons. Sequencing used PBMCs or a T cell subset sorted from them (not recorded which). The receptors were sampled from an adult woman who had mild COVID-19 (a few samples of this study predate the infection). Cell type and time point are not known.

This clonotype was seen only a few times. The genes are TRBV20-1 and TRBJ2-6; D is unresolved. Germline CDR1 DFQATT, CDR2 SNEGSKA (reference sequence). V was shortened by 0 bases and J by 4 bases, with 10 bases between the two germline ends. The CDR3 is made up of 15 amino acids. CDR3 sequence (DNA): TGCAGTGCTAGAGATCTTTGGGAAGGGGCCAACGTCCTGACTTTC. Amino acids: CSARDLWEGANVLTF.

The J gene is TRBJ2-3, the V gene TRBV4-1, with D unresolved. Trimming removed 1 base from V and 1 base from J, with 12 bases in between. The germline V gene has CDR1 MGHRA and CDR2 YSYEKL. This CDR3 is 16 amino acids long. Here the CDR3 reads CASSQVTQPGTDTQYF. CDR3 in DNA: TGCGCCAGCAGCCAAGTGACTCAACCTGGCACAGATACGCAGTATTTT.